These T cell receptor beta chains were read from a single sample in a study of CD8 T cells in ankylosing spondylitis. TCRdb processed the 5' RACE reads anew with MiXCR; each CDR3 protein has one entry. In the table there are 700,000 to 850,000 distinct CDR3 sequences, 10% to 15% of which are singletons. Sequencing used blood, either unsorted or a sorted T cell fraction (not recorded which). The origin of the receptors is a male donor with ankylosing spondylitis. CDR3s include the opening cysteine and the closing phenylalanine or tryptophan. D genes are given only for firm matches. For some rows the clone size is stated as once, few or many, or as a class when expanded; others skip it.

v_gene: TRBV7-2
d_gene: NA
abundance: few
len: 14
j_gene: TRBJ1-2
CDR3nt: TGTGCCAGCAGCCCAGTCAGGGGTGGCTATGGCTACACCTTC
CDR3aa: CASSPVRGGYGYTF

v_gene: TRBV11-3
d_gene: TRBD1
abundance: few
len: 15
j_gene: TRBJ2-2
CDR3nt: TGTGCCAGCAGACAAGGGACAGGGGAGATCGGGGAGCTGTTTTTT
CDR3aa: CASRQGTGEIGELFF

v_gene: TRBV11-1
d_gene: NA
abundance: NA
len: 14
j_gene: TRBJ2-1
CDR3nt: TGTGCCAGCAGTGAACGGGCTACCTACAATGAGCAGTTCTTC
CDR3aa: CASSERATYNEQFF

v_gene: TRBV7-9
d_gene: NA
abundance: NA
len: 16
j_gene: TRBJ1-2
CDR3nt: TGTGCCAGCAGCTTAGTTACGGGGGTCCGCGGCTATGGCTACACCTTC
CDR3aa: CASSLVTGVRGYGYTF

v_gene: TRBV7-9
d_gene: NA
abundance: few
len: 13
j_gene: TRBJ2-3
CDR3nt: TGTGCCAGCAGCCTTTCTCTCAAGGATACGCAGTATTTT
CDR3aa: CASSLSLKDTQYF

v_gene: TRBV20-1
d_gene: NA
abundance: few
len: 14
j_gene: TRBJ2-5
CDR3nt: TGCAGTGCTCGTCGCAGACGGATCCAAGAGACCCAGTACTTC
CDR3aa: CSARRRRIQETQYF

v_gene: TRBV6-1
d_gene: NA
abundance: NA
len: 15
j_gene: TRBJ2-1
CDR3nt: TGTGCCGGTAGACCGATCAGATTTCAGTACAATGAGCAGTTCTTC
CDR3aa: CAGRPIRFQYNEQFF

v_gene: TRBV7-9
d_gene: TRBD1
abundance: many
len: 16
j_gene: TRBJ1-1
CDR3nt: TGTGCCAGCAGCTTAAGAACGGGACAGGAGAACACTGAAGCTTTCTTT
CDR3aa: CASSLRTGQENTEAFF

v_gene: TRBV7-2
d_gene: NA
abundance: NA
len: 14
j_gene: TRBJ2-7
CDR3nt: TGTGCCAGCAGCTCGCAAACCGGGGGCTACGAGCAGTACTTC
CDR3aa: CASSSQTGGYEQYF

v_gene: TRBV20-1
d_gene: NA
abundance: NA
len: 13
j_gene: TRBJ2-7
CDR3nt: TGCAGTGCTAGTAGCAGGCCTCGCTACGAGCAGTACTTC
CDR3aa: CSASSRPRYEQYF

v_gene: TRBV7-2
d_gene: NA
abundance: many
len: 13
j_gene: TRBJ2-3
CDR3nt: TGTGCCAGCAGCTTACCCTTCACAGATACGCAGTATTTT
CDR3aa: CASSLPFTDTQYF

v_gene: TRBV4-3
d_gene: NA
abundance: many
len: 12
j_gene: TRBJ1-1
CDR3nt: TGCGCCAGCAGCCAGGATAACACTGAAGCTTTCTTT
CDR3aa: CASSQDNTEAFF

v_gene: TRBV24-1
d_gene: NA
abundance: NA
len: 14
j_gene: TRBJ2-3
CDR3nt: TGTGCCACCAGTGATCGCGGATCTGCAGATACGCAGTATTTT
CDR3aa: CATSDRGSADTQYF

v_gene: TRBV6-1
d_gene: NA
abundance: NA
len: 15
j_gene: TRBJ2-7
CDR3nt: TGTGCCAGCAGCACGACCGGGAAAAAACTCTACGAGCAGTACTTC
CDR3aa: CASSTTGKKLYEQYF

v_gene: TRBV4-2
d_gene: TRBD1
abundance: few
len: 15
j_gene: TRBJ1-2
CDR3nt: TGTGCCAGCAGGCCTCACAGGGGGCTACAGTATGGCTACACCTTC
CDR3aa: CASRPHRGLQYGYTF

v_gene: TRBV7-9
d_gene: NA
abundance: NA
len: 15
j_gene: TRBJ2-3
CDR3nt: TGTGCCAGCAGCTCCCACAGGTATAGCACAGATACGCAGTATTTT
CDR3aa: CASSSHRYSTDTQYF

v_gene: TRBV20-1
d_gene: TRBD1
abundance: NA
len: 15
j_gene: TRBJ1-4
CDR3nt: TGCAGTGCTACGACAGGGGGTACATATAATGAAAAACTGTTTTTT
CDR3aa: CSATTGGTYNEKLFF

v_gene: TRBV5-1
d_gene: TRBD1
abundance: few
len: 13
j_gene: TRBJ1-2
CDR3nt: TGCGCCAGCACCAAGACAGGGACAAATGGCTACACCTTC
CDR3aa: CASTKTGTNGYTF

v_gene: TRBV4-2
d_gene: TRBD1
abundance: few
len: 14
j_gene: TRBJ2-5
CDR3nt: TGTGCCAGCAGCAGCCGGGACAGACAAGAGACCCAGTACTTC
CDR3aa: CASSSRDRQETQYF

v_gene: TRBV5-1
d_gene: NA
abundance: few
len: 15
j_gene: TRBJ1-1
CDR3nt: TGCGCCAGCAGCGACGGACAGCCAATGAACACTGAAGCTTTCTTT
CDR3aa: CASSDGQPMNTEAFF

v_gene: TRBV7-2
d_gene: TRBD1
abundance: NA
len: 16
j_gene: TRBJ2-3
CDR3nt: TGTGCCAGCAGCAGACGGACAGGGACCGACACAGATACGCAGTATTTT
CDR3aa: CASSRRTGTDTDTQYF

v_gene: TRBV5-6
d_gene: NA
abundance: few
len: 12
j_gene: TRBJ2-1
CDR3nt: TGTGCCAGCAGCTTGGACCCTTCCCATCAGTTCTTC
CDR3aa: CASSLDPSHQFF